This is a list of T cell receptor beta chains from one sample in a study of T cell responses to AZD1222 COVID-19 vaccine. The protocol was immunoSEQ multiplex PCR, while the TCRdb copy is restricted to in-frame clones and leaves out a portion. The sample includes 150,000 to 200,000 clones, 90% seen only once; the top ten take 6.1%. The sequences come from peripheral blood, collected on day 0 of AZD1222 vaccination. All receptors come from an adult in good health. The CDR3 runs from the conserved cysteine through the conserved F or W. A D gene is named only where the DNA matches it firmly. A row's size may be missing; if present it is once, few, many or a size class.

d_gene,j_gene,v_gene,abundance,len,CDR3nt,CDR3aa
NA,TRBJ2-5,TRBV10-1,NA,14,TGCGCCAGCAGCCTCCAGGGGCCGGGGGAGACCCAGTACTTC,CASSLQGPGETQYF
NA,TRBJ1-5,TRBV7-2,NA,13,TGTGCCAGCAGCATGGACATTAATCAGCCCCAGCATTTT,CASSMDINQPQHF
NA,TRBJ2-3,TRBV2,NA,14,TGTGCCAGCAACCGGGGATTTAGCACAGATACGCAGTATTTT,CASNRGFSTDTQYF
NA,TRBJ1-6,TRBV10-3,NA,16,TGTGCCATCAGTGAGTCTTACAGGGCCGAGAATTCACCCCTCCACTTT,CAISESYRAENSPLHF
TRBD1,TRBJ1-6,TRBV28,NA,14,TGTGCCAGCAGTTTGGGACAGAAAAATTCACCCCTCCACTTT,CASSLGQKNSPLHF
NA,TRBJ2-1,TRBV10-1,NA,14,TGCGCCAGCAGTATGGAGAGCTCCTACAATGAGCAGTTCTTC,CASSMESSYNEQFF
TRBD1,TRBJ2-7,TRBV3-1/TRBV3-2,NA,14,TGTGCCAGCAGCTACTCGGGACAGTCGGACGAGCAGTACTTC,CASSYSGQSDEQYF
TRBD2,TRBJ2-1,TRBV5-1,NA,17,TGCGCCAGCAGCTTACCTGCGGGCCTAGCGGGAGAAATTGAGCAGTTCTTC,CASSLPAGLAGEIEQFF
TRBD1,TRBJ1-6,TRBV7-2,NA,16,TGTGCCAGCAGCTTAGGGGGGACAGGGGATATTTCACCCCTCCACTTT,CASSLGGTGDISPLHF
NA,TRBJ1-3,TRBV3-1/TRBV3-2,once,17,TGTGCCAGCAGCCAAGCGACAGGAATAAGAGTCGGAAACACCATATATTTT,CASSQATGIRVGNTIYF
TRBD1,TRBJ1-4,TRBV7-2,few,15,TGTGCCAGCAGCTACCAGACAGGGACTAATGAAAAACTGTTTTTT,CASSYQTGTNEKLFF
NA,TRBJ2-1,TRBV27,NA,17,TGTGCCAGCAGACCTTCACGTATTTCTAGCGCCTACAATGAGCAGTTCTTC,CASRPSRISSAYNEQFF
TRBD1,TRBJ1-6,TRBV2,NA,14,TGTGCCAGCAGCTCCACAGGGGGTAAGGTCCCCCTCCACTTT,CASSSTGGKVPLHF
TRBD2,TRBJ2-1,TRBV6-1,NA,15,TGTGCCAGCAGTGAAGCGTCTAGCGGGGGGTATGAGCAGTTCTTC,CASSEASSGGYEQFF
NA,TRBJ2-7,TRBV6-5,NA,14,TGTGCCAGCAAAAGGGGGGACAGTGCCTACGAGCAGTACTTC,CASKRGDSAYEQYF
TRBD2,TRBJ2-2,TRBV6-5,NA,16,TGTGCCAGCAGTTACTCCCCTAGCGGGGGGTCCGGGGAGCTGTTTTTT,CASSYSPSGGSGELFF
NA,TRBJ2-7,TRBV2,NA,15,TGTGCCAGCAGTGAGGGCGTGGGGGTCTCCTACGAGCAGTACTTC,CASSEGVGVSYEQYF
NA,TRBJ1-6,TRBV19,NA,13,TGTGCCAGTAGTTATTGGGATAATTCACCCCTCCACTTT,CASSYWDNSPLHF
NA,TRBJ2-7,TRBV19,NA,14,TGTGCCAGTAGTATATCGGGGGACTCCTACGAGCAGTACTTC,CASSISGDSYEQYF
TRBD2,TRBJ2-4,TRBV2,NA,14,TGTGCCAGCAGTGAACAGCGGGGGGCAAACATTCAGTACTTC,CASSEQRGANIQYF
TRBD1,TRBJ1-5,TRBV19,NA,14,TGTGCCAGTAGTACCGGGACAGAAGTTGGGCCCCAGCATTTT,CASSTGTEVGPQHF
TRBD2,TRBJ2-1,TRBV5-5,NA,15,TGTGCCAGCAGCTTTTATAGCGGGAATAACAATGAGCAGTTCTTC,CASSFYSGNNNEQFF
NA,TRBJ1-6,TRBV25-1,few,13,TGTGCCAGTCGACAGGTTGAGTCTTCACCCCTCCACTTT,CASRQVESSPLHF
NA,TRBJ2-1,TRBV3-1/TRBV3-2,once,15,TGTGCCAGCAGTCAAGGGAGCCCATACTACAATGAGCAGTTCTTC,CASSQGSPYYNEQFF
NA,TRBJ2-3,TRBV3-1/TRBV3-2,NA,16,TGTGCCAGCAGCCAGGGGACACCCGACTTTGGGTATACGCAGTATTTT,CASSQGTPDFGYTQYF
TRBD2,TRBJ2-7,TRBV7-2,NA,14,TGTGCCAGCAGCTTAGCGGCAGCGGGAAGCGAGCAGTACTTC,CASSLAAAGSEQYF
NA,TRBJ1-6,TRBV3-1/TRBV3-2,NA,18,TGTGCCAGCACCCTATCGAGACCCGGTCTCTCCGGAAATTCACCCCTCCACTTT,CASTLSRPGLSGNSPLHF
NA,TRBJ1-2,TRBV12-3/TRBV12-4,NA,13,TGTGCCAGCAGCCTAACACTTAACTATGGCTACACCTTC,CASSLTLNYGYTF
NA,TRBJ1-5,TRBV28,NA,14,TGTGCCAGCAGTATTCCGGGAAACAATCAGCCCCAGCATTTT,CASSIPGNNQPQHF
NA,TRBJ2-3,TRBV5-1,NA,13,TGCGCCAGCAGCTTGGCCGGGACAGATACGCAGTATTTT,CASSLAGTDTQYF
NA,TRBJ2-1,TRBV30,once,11,TGTGCCTGGCACAGGGTTCCTGAGCAGTTCTTC,CAWHRVPEQFF
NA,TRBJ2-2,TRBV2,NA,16,TGTGCCAGCAGTGACCCTATAGGTAGCAGTCCCGGGGAGCTGTTTTTT,CASSDPIGSSPGELFF
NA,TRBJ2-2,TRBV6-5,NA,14,TGTGCCAGCAGAGCGACAGTGAACACCGGGGAGCTGTTTTTT,CASRATVNTGELFF
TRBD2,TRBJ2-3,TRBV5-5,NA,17,TGTGCCAGCGCCCGGGCTAGCGGGGGGGGCAGCACAGATACGCAGTATTTT,CASARASGGGSTDTQYF
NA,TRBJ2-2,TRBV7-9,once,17,TGTGCCAGCAGCTTAGTGCCAGCGCCACCGAACACCGGGGAGCTGTTTTTT,CASSLVPAPPNTGELFF
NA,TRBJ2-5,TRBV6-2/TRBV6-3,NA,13,TGTGCCAGCAGCCCCAACTACCAAGAGACCCAGTACTTC,CASSPNYQETQYF
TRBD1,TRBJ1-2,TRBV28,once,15,TGTGCCAGCAGTTCCACTACAGGGGGCTGGAGAGGCTACACCTTC,CASSSTTGGWRGYTF
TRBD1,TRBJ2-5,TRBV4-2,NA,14,TGTGCCAGCAGCCGCAGACAGGGGGGCGAGACCCAGTACTTC,CASSRRQGGETQYF
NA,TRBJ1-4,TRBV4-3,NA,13,TGCGCCAGCAGCCAAGGTGCAGACGGGAAACTGTTTTTT,CASSQGADGKLFF
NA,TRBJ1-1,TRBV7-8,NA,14,TGTGCCAGCAGCGAACTAGGGGTGAACACTGAAGCTTTCTTT,CASSELGVNTEAFF
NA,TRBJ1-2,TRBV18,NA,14,TGTGCCAGCTCACCACAGGACGGAATCTATGGCTACACCTTC,CASSPQDGIYGYTF
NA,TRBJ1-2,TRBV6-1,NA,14,TGTGCCAGCAGTGAAGGGACAGCCCGCGAAGGCTACACCTTC,CASSEGTAREGYTF
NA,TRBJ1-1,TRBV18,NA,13,TGTGCCAGCTCACTATACCGGGACCCGGAAGCTTTCTTT,CASSLYRDPEAFF
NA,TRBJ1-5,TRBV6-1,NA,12,TGTGCCAGCAGTGAAGGCAATCAGCCCCAGCATTTT,CASSEGNQPQHF
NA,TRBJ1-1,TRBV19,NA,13,TGTGCCAGTAGCCGTGGGAGAGGATCTGAAGCTTTCTTT,CASSRGRGSEAFF
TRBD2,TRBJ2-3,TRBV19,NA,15,TGTGCCAGTAGGGGCGCGGGAGAGGTTGCAGATACGCAGTATTTT,CASRGAGEVADTQYF
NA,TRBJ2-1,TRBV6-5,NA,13,TGTGCCAGCATGGGCCTGATCTACAATGAGCAGTTCTTC,CASMGLIYNEQFF
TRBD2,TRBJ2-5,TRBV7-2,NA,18,TGTGCCAGCAGCTCGATCCTTATGACTAGCGGGATGCGAGAGACCCAGTACTTC,CASSSILMTSGMRETQYF
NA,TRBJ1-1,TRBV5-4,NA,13,TGTGCCAGCAGCTATCAGATGAACACTGAAGCTTTCTTT,CASSYQMNTEAFF
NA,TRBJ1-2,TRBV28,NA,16,TGTGCCAGCAGTTCGGTGGGCCTTCCGACTAACTATGGCTACACCTTC,CASSSVGLPTNYGYTF